This TCR beta chain came from a study of cytomegalovirus exposure and HLA in healthy donors. Study-wide points: Trimming of TCR beta V- and J-genes showed a link, identified in a later analysis, to a missense DCLRE1C variant. TCR beta sequences reportedly predicted most subjects' HLA-A and HLA-B alleles accurately. The study labeled 164 TCR beta chains cytomegalovirus-associated. Analyzed later, association rates of TCRs varied across HLA loci, with DRB1 most and HLA-C fewest.

Primers for the PCR totalled 60 Vbeta and 13 Jbeta. The assay was immunoSEQ multiplex PCR, and TCRdb's table has in-frame clones only and misses some. The sample holds under 250,000 clones, 75% to 85% seen once. The CDR3 extends over 14 amino acids. Germline CDR1 and CDR2: SGDLS and YYNGEE. The V gene lost 1 base and the J gene lost 8 bases, with 15 bases spanning the gap. Concerning this clone itself: The antigen is unknown.

The sample was PBMCs. This TCR was recovered from a woman aged 40 to 55 in good health and CMV-seronegative. This rearrangement joins TRBV9 to TRBJ1-2; D call uncertain. CDR3 sequence: CASSVFGVGGGYTF. The DNA for the CDR3 is TGTGCCAGCAGCGTATTCGGGGTTGGCGGAGGCTACACCTTC.